What follows is one T cell receptor (beta chain) and its context. These data are taken from a study of early T cells in non-severe SARS-CoV-2 infection. Across the whole study: Chains were unpaired, as sequencing was done on bulk RNA from unsorted whole blood.

V dropped 2 bases and J dropped 5 bases, with 12 bases sitting between them. The V gene's germline CDR1 is MNHEY and CDR2 SMNVEV (reference sequence). The CDR3 totals 14 residues. The protocol attached unique molecular identifiers to individual cDNA molecules. Each CDR3 protein is one row after TCRdb ran MiXCR on the 5' RACE reads. The table has approximately 77,000 distinct CDR3 sequences, 15% seen once; the top ten hold 9.5% to 15%. The TCR sequence derives from an adult who was a healthcare worker with PCR-confirmed SARS-CoV-2 infection or an uninfected control (not recorded which). The sample consisted of whole blood. The chain links TRBV27 to TRBJ1-2, with D perhaps TRBD1 (6 bases). The CDR3 loop reads CASSLGQGTYGYTF. DNA for the CDR3: TGTGCCAGCAGTTTAGGGCAGGGGACTTATGGCTACACCTTC.